This TCR beta chain comes out of a study of tumor-infiltrating lymphocytes in primary liver carcinoma. On the study more broadly: Patients had primary liver carcinoma treated by surgical resection. Study results and limitations: Tumor top-250-clone fraction significantly exceeded that of blood (p = 0.039).

The authors made TCR beta cDNA from 500 to 600 ng total RNA with a constant-region primer. A slightly modified ARM-PCR protocol with three nested multiplex PCR rounds produced these TCR beta libraries. Both of the initial two PCR rounds ran for around 10 cycles and employed TRBV1-TRBV30 forward primers alongside a C-beta reverse primer. A single record per CDR3 protein comes from TCRdb applying MiXCR to the multiplex PCR reads. The profile shows approximately 330,000 distinct CDR3 sequences, about 65% of them singletons. It was unsorted whole blood that yielded blood RNA, and germline DNA was also extracted. Collected before surgery were about 3.7 milliliters of peripheral blood. Details on this clonotype: What it binds is not known. The junction and the germline gene differ at one end; a read error may be behind it.

The CDR3 is 18 amino acids. Per germline, CDR1 LGHNT and CDR2 FRNRAP. The source is a middle-aged man with primary liver carcinoma and hepatitis B virus infection. Material: peripheral blood. The chain has TRBV12-5 and TRBJ2-1; no clear D. The CDR3 spells CASGFFLQDRPSFNEQFF. CDR3 nucleotide sequence: TGTGCTAGTGGTTTTTTCCTCCAGGACCGGCCCTCCTTCAATGAGCAGTTCTTC.